Following are 9 T cell receptor beta chains from one sample sequenced in a study of T cells after yellow fever vaccination. Using its own MiXCR run on the 5' RACE reads, TCRdb lists one record per CDR3 protein. In the table there are around 600,000 distinct CDR3 sequences, roughly an eighth of which are singletons. This specimen consisted of PBMCs, obtained on the day of the yellow fever booster vaccination. The receptor source for this set is a man aged 25 to 40 who received the YFV17D yellow fever vaccine.

The chain links TRBV27 to TRBJ2-1, with 13 bases aligning to TRBD2. The CDR3 has 16 residues. Germline V gene lookup returns CDR1 MNHEY and CDR2 SMNVEV (reference sequence). The junction had 6 bases not matched to a gene; V was cut back by 5 bases and J by 5 bases. CDR3 amino acids: CASSTPGTSGDNEQFF. The DNA for the CDR3 is TGTGCCAGCAGTACCCCCGGGACTAGCGGGGACAATGAGCAGTTCTTC.

This clonotype was counted many times. The chain uses TRBV6-2 or TRBV6-3 and TRBJ1-1; tentatively, D is TRBD1 (5 bases). The V gene lost 6 bases and the J gene lost 1 base, with 21 bases spanning the gap. The length of the CDR3 is 17 residues. Germline V gives CDR1 MNHEY, CDR2 SVGEGT. The CDR3, as DNA: TGTGCCAGCAGCTCAAGAAAAGGGGACTTTCCGAACACTGAAGCTTTCTTT. This translates into CASSSRKGDFPNTEAFF.

The gene calls are TRBV9 and TRBJ1-3, with D maybe TRBD1 (5 bases). From germline, CDR1 is SGDLS and CDR2 YYNGEE. This CDR3 comprises 15 residues. The V end lost 0 bases, the J end lost 0 bases, and 7 bases lay between the germline ends. The CDR3 here is CASSVETASGNTIYF. For the CDR3, the DNA is TGTGCCAGCAGCGTAGAGACAGCCTCTGGAAACACCATATATTTT. Variable domain in full (rest from reference TRBV9 and TRBJ1-3): DSGVTQTPKHLITATGQRVTLRCSPRSGDLSVYWYQQSLDQGLQFLIQYYNGEERAKGNILERFSAQQFPDLHSELNLSSLELGDSALYFCASSVETASGNTIYFGEGSWLTVV.

The chain combines TRBV20-1 with TRBJ2-3; 8 nucleotides line up with TRBD2. The CDR3 is made up of 16 amino acids. In germline, CDR1 is DFQATT, CDR2 SNEGSKA (reference sequence). With 3 bases clipped from V and 0 bases from J, the junction kept 8 bases outside the gene matches. The CDR3 region is CSASDTSGTSTDTQYF. CDR3 DNA: TGCAGTGCTAGTGATACTAGCGGTACTAGCACAGATACGCAGTATTTT.

This clonotype was counted between two and nine times. The chain links TRBV6-5 to TRBJ2-2; D is uncertain. The germline V gene has CDR1 MNHEY and CDR2 SVGAGI. The CDR3 is 15 amino acids. Trimming removed 2 bases at V and 4 bases at J, with 11 bases between. Here the CDR3 reads CASSYRSWGTGELFF. The CDR3 bases are TGTGCCAGCAGTTACCGCTCGTGGGGCACCGGGGAGCTGTTTTTT.

The gene calls are TRBV30 and TRBJ2-3; D is ambiguous. Per germline, CDR1 GTSNPN and CDR2 SVGIG (reference sequence). V lost 5 bases and J lost 2, with 14 bases in between. The CDR3 is made up of 14 amino acids. In DNA, the CDR3 is TGTGCCTGGCAGATTACCACCCACACAGATACGCAGTATTTT. Its translation: CAWQITTHTDTQYF.

The chain uses TRBV6-2 or TRBV6-3 and TRBJ2-7, with D possibly matching TRBD1 (6 bases). The V and J ends lost 7 bases and 1 base respectively, with 11 bases between them. This CDR3 comprises 13 residues. From germline, CDR1 is MNHEY and CDR2 SVGEGT. The chain's CDR3 is CASTQGWSYEQYF. The CDR3 bases are TGTGCCAGCACACAGGGTTGGTCCTACGAGCAGTACTTC.

J is TRBJ2-1 and V is TRBV7-9; 7 bases fit TRBD2. The CDR3 runs 15 residues. The V gene end was trimmed by 1 base and the J gene end by 3 bases; junction bases not matched to a gene: 3. Germline V gene lookup returns CDR1 SEHNR and CDR2 FQNEAQ (reference sequence). In nucleotides, the CDR3 is TGTGCCAGCAGCTTAGTTCTAGCGGTCTACAATGAGCAGTTCTTC. It codes for CASSLVLAVYNEQFF.

The rearrangement links TRBV20-1 to TRBJ2-3, with D uncertain. Germline V CDR1 and CDR2: DFQATT, SNEGSKA (reference sequence). Trimming removed 5 bases from V and 0 bases from J, with 9 bases in between. CDR3 length equals 13 residues. CDR3 DNA: TGCAGTGCTCTGGAACCTAGCACAGATACGCAGTATTTT. It specifies CSALEPSTDTQYF.